One and the same sample provided the 9 T cell receptor beta chains below, sequenced in a study of T cells in Graves' hyperthyroidism and ophthalmopathy. The source material, RNA transcripts, was used to amplify TCR beta CDR3 regions. TCR CDR3 regions were first amplified by RT-PCR with HTBI primers. TCRdb reprocessed the multiplex PCR reads via MiXCR and lists one record per CDR3 protein. The sample holds approximately 410,000 distinct CDR3 sequences; roughly 15% are singletons and the top ten take about 5%. Sequencing was performed on blood. The origin of the receptors is a young woman with Graves' hyperthyroidism.

This clonotype came up many times. This sequence joins TRBV20-1 and TRBJ1-1; no clear D. Trimming left V 5 bases short and J 3 bases short, with 7 bases between. The CDR3 length is 11 residues. Germline V lookup: CDR1 DFQATT, CDR2 SNEGSKA (reference sequence). CDR3 protein: CSALVHTEAFF. The CDR3 DNA reads as TGCAGTGCTCTAGTCCACACTGAAGCTTTCTTT.

This clonotype was counted ten times or more. The genes are TRBV3-1 and TRBJ2-1; TRBD2 matches at 7 bases. The CDR3 runs 12 residues. Germline V gives CDR1 LGHDT, CDR2 YNNKEL (reference sequence). Trimming cost V 3 bases and J 10 bases; bases outside gene matches: 3. CDR3 DNA: TGTGCCAGCAGCCACACGGGGGGAGAGCAGTTCTTC. Translation: CASSHTGGEQFF.

Regarding this clonotype: One end of the junction varies from germline; a read error may be responsible. The chain carries TRBV13 and TRBJ1-4, with a tentative D call TRBD1 (5 bases). CDR1 PRHDT and CDR2 FYEKMQ come from the germline V gene (reference sequence). The CDR3 has 14 amino acids. CDR3 residues: CVSSMGLVVEKLFF. The CDR3 nucleotides are TGTGTCAGCAGCATGGGACTTGTAGTTGAAAAACTGTTTTTT.

For this clonotype: Given a much more abundant clone one base away, this may be a read error. J is TRBJ2-1 and V is TRBV19; the D gene is possibly TRBD2 (6 bases). Germline loops: CDR1 LNHDA, CDR2 SQIVND (reference sequence). V was shortened by 5 bases and J by 8 bases, with 19 bases between the two germline ends. This CDR3 has 15 amino acids. CDR3 residues: CASSVAGPAFDEQFF. CDR3 DNA: TGTGCCAGTAGTGTCGCGGGGCCAGCATTCGATGAGCAGTTCTTC.

The table lists this clonotype with many counts. This chain connects TRBV6-1 to TRBJ2-7; no clear D. There are 15 residues in the CDR3. V lost 2 bases, J lost 3 bases, and 14 bases lay in between. CDR1 is MNHNS and CDR2 is SASEGT in the germline V gene. CDR3 sequence reads: CASSEQAGDVYEQYF. In DNA, the CDR3 is TGTGCCAGCAGTGAACAGGCTGGGGATGTCTACGAGCAGTACTTC.

The genes are TRBV10-2 and TRBJ2-1; 7 positions match TRBD2. This CDR3 has 16 amino acids. V gave up 2 bases and J gave up 6 bases; unmatched junction bases: 10. The germline V gene has CDR1 WSHSY and CDR2 SAAADI. The CDR3 DNA is TGCGCCAGCAGTGAGGATGGAGGGAGGGCCTTCAATGAGCAGTTCTTC. Amino acid sequence: CASSEDGGRAFNEQFF.

This clonotype appeared many times. The J gene is TRBJ2-5, the V gene TRBV27, with TRBD1 as a possible D gene (6 bases). CDR1 MNHEY and CDR2 SMNVEV come from the germline V gene (reference sequence). CDR3 length: 14 residues. V was trimmed by 5 bases and J by 4 bases, leaving 14 bases between them. The CDR3 loop reads CASSPWTESETQYF. The CDR3, as DNA: TGTGCCAGCAGTCCGTGGACAGAATCAGAGACCCAGTACTTC.

This clonotype was counted only a few times. The chain links TRBV18 to TRBJ2-2; D is undetermined. The CDR3 contains 13 residues. V was clipped by 2 bases and J by 6 bases, with 7 bases between them. Germline CDR1 reads KGHSH; CDR2 reads LQKENI. For the CDR3, the DNA is TGTGCCAGCTCACCAGACCTGTCCGGGGAGCTGTTTTTT. Protein: CASSPDLSGELFF. Combining the CDR3 with reference TRBV18 and TRBJ2-2 gives the whole variable domain NAGVMQNPRHLVRRRGQEARLRCSPMKGHSHVYWYRQLPEEGLKFMVYLQKENIIDESGMPKERFSAEFPKEGPSILRIQQVVRGDSAAYFCASSPDLSGELFFGEGSRLTVL.

This clonotype was seen ten or more times. This sequence joins TRBV6-1 and TRBJ2-5; 13 bases are a match to TRBD2. The CDR3 has 15 residues. The germline CDR1 and CDR2 sequences are MNHNS and SASEGT. V shed 5 bases, J shed 5 bases, and the junction held 5 bases outside the gene matches. The chain's CDR3 is CASSTGLAGLETQYF. The CDR3 nucleotides read TGTGCCAGCAGTACGGGACTAGCGGGATTGGAGACCCAGTACTTC.